These 12 T cell receptor beta chains came from one sample sequenced in a study of control samples from healthy donors and cancer patients. The table came from immunoSEQ multiplex PCR; TCRdb's copy has only in-frame clones and leaves some out. The table records tens of thousands of clones, 75% to 85% of them present only once. Sequencing was done on a sample of PBMCs. Source of these receptors: a man in his sixties with colorectal cancer.

This sequence joins TRBV27 and TRBJ2-1; 7 bases align to TRBD2. Germline V gene data show CDR1 as MNHEY and CDR2 as SMNVEV (reference sequence). Losses at the gene ends were 4 bases for V and 4 bases for J; bases not matched to a gene: 7. The length of the CDR3 is 15 residues. The CDR3 sequence: CASSYGGSTYNEQFF. CDR3 coding DNA: TGTGCCAGCAGTTACGGGGGGTCCACTTACAATGAGCAGTTCTTC.

This clone was observed a handful of times. The chain couples TRBV3-1 (or the pseudogene TRBV3-2) to TRBJ1-2; 11 nucleotides align to TRBD1. CDR1 and CDR2 from the germline V gene are LGHDT and YNNKEL (reference sequence). The CDR3 runs to 14 residues. V trimming: 7 bases; J trimming: 2 bases; junction bases outside the gene matches: 3. The chain's CDR3 is CASTRTGGNYGYTF. CDR3 sequence (DNA): TGTGCCAGCACCCGGACAGGGGGCAACTATGGCTACACCTTC.

The chain combines TRBV5-5 with TRBJ2-4; D is undetermined. The germline gives CDR1 SGHKS, CDR2 YYEKEE (reference sequence). Between the trimmed V and J ends, which lost 3 bases and 0 bases, there was a span of 16 bases. The CDR3 covers 17 residues. The CDR3 region is CASSYQGRQIAKNIQYF. The CDR3 nucleotides are TGTGCCAGCAGCTACCAAGGACGGCAGATAGCCAAAAACATTCAGTACTTC.

The chain recombines TRBV2 with TRBJ1-1; D call uncertain. The CDR3 covers 14 residues. Germline loops: CDR1 SNHLY, CDR2 FYNNEI. V gave up 4 bases and J gave up 0 bases, with 9 bases separating them. CDR3 sequence: CASSGVEVNTEAFF. The CDR3 bases are TGTGCCAGCAGTGGGGTAGAGGTGAACACTGAAGCTTTCTTT.

V and J are TRBV5-1 and TRBJ1-1, with D possibly TRBD1 on 6 matching bases. This CDR3 spans 14 amino acids. Germline V CDR1 and CDR2: SGHRS, YFSETQ. V dropped 2 bases and J dropped 0 bases, with 8 bases sitting between them. This CDR3 is CASSFGGLNTEAFF. The CDR3 region has the DNA TGCGCCAGCAGCTTTGGGGGGCTGAACACTGAAGCTTTCTTT.

This chain uses TRBV7-8 with TRBJ2-2, with no clear D. Per germline, CDR1 SGHVS and CDR2 FQNEAQ. V dropped 1 base and J dropped 4 bases, with 7 bases sitting between them. The CDR3 is 14 amino acids. CDR3 loop: CASSLVYSTGELFF. For the CDR3, the DNA is TGTGCCAGCAGCTTAGTGTACAGCACCGGGGAGCTGTTTTTT.

The rearrangement links TRBV5-1 to TRBJ2-1; 8 nucleotides align to TRBD2. This CDR3 contains 17 residues. V lost 0 bases and J lost 7; bases outside the gene matches: 12. Germline-derived CDR1 and CDR2 are SGHRS and YFSETQ. DNA for the CDR3: TGCGCCAGCAGCTTGGAAGTCGTTAGCGGGGTTTGGAATGAGCAGTTCTTC. Encoded protein: CASSLEVVSGVWNEQFF.

V usage is TRBV19 and J usage is TRBJ1-4; D gene unclear. Between the trimmed V and J ends, which lost 5 bases and 0 bases, there was a span of 10 bases. The germline CDR1 and CDR2 sequences are LNHDA and SQIVND (reference sequence). There are 15 residues in the CDR3. CDR3 sequence reads: CASSGGEATNEKLFF. CDR3 DNA sequence: TGTGCCAGTAGTGGCGGGGAGGCAACTAATGAAAAACTGTTTTTT.

This chain joins TRBV6-1 and TRBJ2-1, with D tentatively TRBD2 (5 bases). The CDR3 consists of 16 residues. The V end was cut by 2 bases, the J end by 0 bases, with 11 bases between. The germline V gene encodes CDR1 MNHNS and CDR2 SASEGT. The CDR3 sequence: CASSEYVGSSYNEQFF. DNA of the CDR3: TGTGCCAGCAGTGAATATGTGGGGAGCTCCTACAATGAGCAGTTCTTC.

The CDR3 DNA reads as TGTGCCAGCAGCTTGGGGGAGTCTGGCTACACCTTC. This encodes CASSLGESGYTF. V is TRBV5-6 and J is TRBJ1-2; no definite D call. With 0 bases removed from V and 7 bases from J, the gap between germline ends came to 7 bases. Germline V CDR1 and CDR2: SGHDT, YYEEEE. There are 12 residues in the CDR3.

V gene TRBV6-5 combines with J gene TRBJ1-2; TRBD1 aligns across 8 bases. Germline lookup yields CDR1 MNHEY and CDR2 SVGAGI. V gave up 6 bases and J gave up 7 bases; unmatched junction bases: 7. The CDR3 has 13 residues. The CDR3 sequence: CASRGDRSGGYTF. CDR3 DNA: TGTGCCAGCAGAGGGGACAGGTCGGGTGGCTACACCTTC.

V is TRBV2 and J is TRBJ1-2; no firm D call. Trimming removed 7 bases at V and 7 bases at J, with 13 bases between. The CDR3 length is 12 residues. Germline CDR1 is SNHLY and CDR2 is FYNNEI. DNA for the CDR3: TGTGCCAGCATTCTAGACCTGAGTGGCTACACCTTC. This encodes CASILDLSGYTF.